This T cell receptor (beta chain) was observed in a study of blood T cell repertoires in COVID-19. Study-wide background: Specimens from acute and convalescent COVID-19 originated in the United States, Italy and Spain. T cells, B-cell-depleted T cells, or PBMCs provided the cDNA or gDNA that served as material.

The CDR3 is 14 amino acids. The ends were cut back, 6 bases at V and 7 bases at J, with 13 bases in the middle. CDR1 is MNHEY and CDR2 is SVGAGI in the germline V gene. In the study's own analysis: Amplification of reference gene primers provided the estimated nucleated cell counts. Data came from immunoSEQ multiplex PCR; TCRdb stores just in-frame clones and leaves some out. V, J and clone size are those of that table, while D and trimming were read from the DNA. The sample shows around 64,000 clones, more than 80% of them seen only once. The receptor was isolated from a man aged 25 to 40 with acute or convalescent COVID-19. Sequencing used peripheral blood. This chain connects TRBV6-5 to TRBJ1-6, with a tentative D call TRBD1 (6 bases). CDR3 region: CASRLRTANSPLHF. The CDR3 DNA is TGTGCCAGCAGACTACGGACAGCCAATTCACCCCTCCACTTT.